The 7 T cell receptor beta chains listed next were all sequenced from one sample in a study of blood T cell repertoires in COVID-19. Some clones are missing from TCRdb's copy, which holds only in-frame ones; the method was immunoSEQ multiplex PCR. The table has approximately 490,000 clones, about nine tenths seen once. The sequenced sample was PBMCs or T cells enriched from blood (not recorded which). Every receptor here comes from a woman aged 18-29 years who had recovered from COVID-19.

The CDR3 bases are TGCGCCAGCAGTGAGTCGTGGAGTGAAAAACTGTTTTTT. It codes for CASSESWSEKLFF. The J gene is TRBJ1-4, the V gene TRBV10-2; D unclear. The CDR3 is 13 amino acids. V was shortened by 0 bases and J by 7 bases, with 6 bases between the two germline ends. The germline V gene has CDR1 WSHSY and CDR2 SAAADI.

The chain uses TRBV3-1 (or the pseudogene TRBV3-2) and TRBJ1-2, with unresolved D. CDR1 is LGHDT, CDR2 YNNKEL, per germline (reference sequence). This CDR3 has 12 amino acids. Trimming cost V 1 base and J 12 bases, with 12 bases left between them. CDR3: CASSQARTVHTF. CDR3 in DNA: TGTGCCAGCAGCCAAGCGCGGACTGTACACACCTTC.

The CDR3 DNA follows: TGTGCCAGTAGTCCCCCCGGGTCGAAAAGGGAGACGGGCTACACCTTC. Its translation: CASSPPGSKRETGYTF. The V and J genes are TRBV19 and TRBJ1-2, with D unclear. Per the germline V gene, CDR1 is LNHDA and CDR2 is SQIVND (reference sequence). With 5 bases removed from V and 8 bases from J, the gap between germline ends came to 24 bases. The CDR3 spans 16 residues.

The chain employs TRBV19 and TRBJ1-5; D remains unclear. Germline V gives CDR1 LNHDA, CDR2 SQIVND (reference sequence). This CDR3 has 15 amino acids. Trimming shortened V by 7 bases and J by 5 bases, and 18 bases separated the two germline ends. CDR3 sequence reads: CASTYGAAIDQPQHF. The CDR3 bases are TGTGCCAGTACTTACGGAGCGGCAATCGATCAGCCCCAGCATTTT.

This chain links TRBV4-1 with TRBJ1-5; D is ambiguous. The CDR3 totals 17 residues. CDR1 MGHRA and CDR2 YSYEKL come from the germline V gene. The V end was cut by 0 bases, the J end by 3 bases, with 15 bases between. For the CDR3, the DNA is TGCGCCAGCAGCCAAGAAGGAGGTAGGACTTACAATCAGCCCCAGCATTTT. Its translation: CASSQEGGRTYNQPQHF.

The chain combines TRBV14 with TRBJ1-6; D gene ambiguous. Germline V gene lookup returns CDR1 SGHDN and CDR2 FVKESK. V lost 7 bases, J lost 0 bases, and 7 bases lay in between. This CDR3 is 14 amino acids long. Written as DNA, the CDR3 is TGTGCCAGCACCCAGAGCTCCTATAATTCACCCCTCCACTTT. Translation gives CASTQSSYNSPLHF.

V is TRBV30 and J is TRBJ1-1; possible D gene TRBD1, 5 bases. Germline V gene sequence: CDR1 GTSNPN, CDR2 SVGIG (reference sequence). This CDR3 contains 15 residues. Deletions cut 5 bases from V and 3 bases from J, with 19 bases between. The CDR3 region is CAWHPGGRRYTEAFF. Here the CDR3 DNA reads TGTGCCTGGCACCCCGGGGGTAGAAGGTACACTGAAGCTTTCTTT.